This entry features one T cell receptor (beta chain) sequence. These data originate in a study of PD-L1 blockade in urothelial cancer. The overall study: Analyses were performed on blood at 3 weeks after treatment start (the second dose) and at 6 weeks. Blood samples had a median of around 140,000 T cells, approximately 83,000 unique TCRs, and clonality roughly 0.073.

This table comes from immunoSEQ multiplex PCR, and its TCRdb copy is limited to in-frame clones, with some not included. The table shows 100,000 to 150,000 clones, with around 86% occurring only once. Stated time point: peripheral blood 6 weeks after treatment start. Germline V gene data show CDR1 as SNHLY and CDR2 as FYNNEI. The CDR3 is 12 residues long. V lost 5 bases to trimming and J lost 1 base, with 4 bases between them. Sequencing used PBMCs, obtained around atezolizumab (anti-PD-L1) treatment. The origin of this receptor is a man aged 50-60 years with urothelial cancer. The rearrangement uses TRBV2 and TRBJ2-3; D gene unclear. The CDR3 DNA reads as TGTGCCAGCAGTCTCGGCACAGATACGCAGTATTTT. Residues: CASSLGTDTQYF.